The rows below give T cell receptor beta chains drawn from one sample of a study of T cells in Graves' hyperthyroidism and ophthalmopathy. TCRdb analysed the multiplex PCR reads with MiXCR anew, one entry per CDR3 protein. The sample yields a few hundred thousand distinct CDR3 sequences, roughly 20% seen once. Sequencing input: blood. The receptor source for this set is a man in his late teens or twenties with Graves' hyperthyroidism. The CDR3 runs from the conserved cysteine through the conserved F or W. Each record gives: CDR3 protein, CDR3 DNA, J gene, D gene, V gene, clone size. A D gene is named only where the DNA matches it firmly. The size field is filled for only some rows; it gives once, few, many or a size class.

CDR3: CASKVRNTGELFF
DNA: TGTGCCAGTAAGGTTAGGAACACCGGGGAGCTGTTTTTT
J: TRBJ2-2
D: NA
V: TRBV19
size: many

CDR3: CASSSSAGTGNQPQHF
DNA: TGTGCCAGCAGCTCCAGCGCCGGGACAGGGAATCAGCCCCAGCATTTT
J: TRBJ1-5
D: TRBD1
V: TRBV5-6
size: NA

CDR3: CATSDGNSNQPQHF
DNA: TGTGCCACCAGTGACGGAAATAGCAATCAGCCCCAGCATTTT
J: TRBJ1-5
D: NA
V: TRBV24-1
size: many

CDR3: CASSLGGPDYGYTF
DNA: TGTGCCAGCAGTTTAGGAGGGCCGGACTATGGCTACACCTTC
J: TRBJ1-2
D: NA
V: TRBV12-3/TRBV12-4
size: few

CDR3: CASSVTPGPGSAHYNSPLHF
DNA: TGTGCCAGCAGCGTTACTCCGGGACCGGGTTCGGCGCACTATAATTCACCCCTCCACTTT
J: TRBJ1-6
D: NA
V: TRBV2
size: few

CDR3: CASSYSPQTGNTIYF
DNA: TGTGCCAGCAGTTACTCGCCTCAGACTGGAAACACCATATATTTT
J: TRBJ1-3
D: NA
V: TRBV6-5
size: many

CDR3: CASGDSRGNTIYF
DNA: TGTGCCAGCGGGGACAGCCGTGGAAACACCATATATTTT
J: TRBJ1-3
D: TRBD1
V: TRBV6-1
size: many

CDR3: CASSLGQGRREQYF
DNA: TGTGCCAGCAGTTTGGGACAGGGGAGGAGGGAGCAGTACTTC
J: TRBJ2-7
D: TRBD1
V: TRBV12-3/TRBV12-4
size: NA

CDR3: CASSVGNWGQDRNTEAFF
DNA: TGTGCCAGCAGCGTAGGAAATTGGGGGCAAGATAGGAATACTGAAGCTTTCTTT
J: TRBJ1-1
D: NA
V: TRBV9
size: NA

CDR3: CASSVDPGDYGYTF
DNA: TGTGCCAGCAGCGTGGACCCAGGGGACTATGGCTACACCTTC
J: TRBJ1-2
D: NA
V: TRBV9
size: many

CDR3: CATNRGEQYF
DNA: TGTGCCACAAACAGGGGCGAGCAGTACTTC
J: TRBJ2-7
D: TRBD1
V: TRBV28
size: NA

CDR3: CASSSTTGSSYEQYF
DNA: TGTGCCAGCAGTTCAACGACAGGGAGCTCCTACGAGCAGTACTTC
J: TRBJ2-7
D: TRBD1
V: TRBV12-3/TRBV12-4
size: many

CDR3: CASSSTDTEAFF
DNA: TGTGCCAGCAGCAGCACGGACACTGAAGCTTTCTTT
J: TRBJ1-1
D: NA
V: TRBV7-8
size: NA

CDR3: CAISAGITEAFF
DNA: TGTGCCATCAGTGCAGGGATCACTGAAGCTTTCTTT
J: TRBJ1-1
D: NA
V: TRBV10-3
size: many

CDR3: CASEIGVNYGYTF
DNA: TGTGCCAGCGAGATAGGGGTAAACTATGGCTACACCTTC
J: TRBJ1-2
D: NA
V: TRBV6-5
size: many

CDR3: CASSMAAGGPLLYEQYF
DNA: TGTGCCAGTAGTATGGCGGCGGGGGGCCCCCTTCTCTACGAGCAGTACTTC
J: TRBJ2-7
D: TRBD2
V: TRBV19
size: few

CDR3: CASSSIPRGETDNTEAFF
DNA: TGTGCCAGCAGCTCCATCCCCCGGGGGGAGACAGATAACACTGAAGCTTTCTTT
J: TRBJ1-1
D: NA
V: TRBV7-2
size: NA

CDR3: CAIREGNLSEAFF
DNA: TGTGCCATCCGGGAGGGGAATCTCTCTGAAGCTTTCTTT
J: TRBJ1-1
D: NA
V: TRBV6-8
size: many

CDR3: CASSSPQGNQPQHF
DNA: TGTGCCAGCAGTTCCCCACAGGGAAATCAGCCCCAGCATTTT
J: TRBJ1-5
D: NA
V: TRBV6-5
size: many

CDR3: CSVKEGSSTGELFF
DNA: TGCAGCGTTAAAGAGGGCTCCTCCACCGGGGAGCTGTTTTTT
J: TRBJ2-2
D: NA
V: TRBV29-1
size: NA

CDR3: CASRVDRARELFF
DNA: TGTGCCAGCAGGGTTGACAGGGCCCGGGAGCTGTTTTTT
J: TRBJ2-2
D: TRBD1
V: TRBV2
size: NA

CDR3: CASSELSGTASGYTF
DNA: TGTGCCAGCAGTGAATTATCAGGGACGGCTTCTGGCTACACCTTC
J: TRBJ1-2
D: NA
V: TRBV2
size: many

CDR3: CASSLARDRDGYTF
DNA: TGCGCCAGCAGCTTGGCCCGGGACAGGGATGGCTACACCTTC
J: TRBJ1-2
D: TRBD1
V: TRBV5-1
size: many

CDR3: CATSRELTAVSYEQYF
DNA: TGTGCCACCAGCAGAGAATTGACAGCAGTCTCCTACGAGCAGTACTTC
J: TRBJ2-7
D: NA
V: TRBV15
size: many

CDR3: CASSEARVRWDYGYTF
DNA: TGTGCCAGCAGTGAAGCGCGGGTCAGGTGGGACTATGGCTACACCTTC
J: TRBJ1-2
D: NA
V: TRBV6-1
size: many

CDR3: CASTPVLSSGANVLTF
DNA: TGTGCCAGCACCCCGGTGCTGAGCTCTGGGGCCAACGTCCTGACTTTC
J: TRBJ2-6
D: NA
V: TRBV28
size: once

CDR3: CASAGSGYGYTF
DNA: TGTGCCAGCGCAGGAAGTGGCTATGGCTACACCTTC
J: TRBJ1-2
D: NA
V: TRBV27
size: NA

CDR3: CASSEPGRTETQYF
DNA: TGTGCCAGCAGTGAACCCGGACGAACGGAGACCCAGTACTTC
J: TRBJ2-5
D: NA
V: TRBV25-1
size: NA

CDR3: CSARTTLNTEAFF
DNA: TGCAGTGCTAGGACTACATTGAACACTGAAGCTTTCTTT
J: TRBJ1-1
D: NA
V: TRBV20-1
size: many

CDR3: CSASRVAYEQYF
DNA: TGCAGCGCCTCTAGGGTTGCCTACGAGCAGTACTTC
J: TRBJ2-7
D: NA
V: TRBV20-1
size: NA

CDR3: CAWAGTIYGYTF
DNA: TGTGCCTGGGCCGGGACCATCTATGGCTACACCTTC
J: TRBJ1-2
D: NA
V: TRBV30
size: many

CDR3: CASSLAGADNSPLHF
DNA: TGCGCCAGCAGCTTGGCCGGGGCAGACAATTCACCCCTCCACTTT
J: TRBJ1-6
D: NA
V: TRBV5-1
size: many

CDR3: CASGQGATEAFF
DNA: TGTGCCTCGGGACAGGGGGCCACTGAAGCTTTCTTT
J: TRBJ1-1
D: TRBD1
V: TRBV6-1
size: NA

CDR3: CAWSVGGAMNTEAFF
DNA: TGTGCCTGGAGTGTTGGTGGGGCCATGAACACTGAAGCTTTCTTT
J: TRBJ1-1
D: NA
V: TRBV30
size: many

CDR3: CASRDPDYEQYF
DNA: TGTGCCAGCCGGGACCCCGACTACGAGCAGTACTTC
J: TRBJ2-7
D: NA
V: TRBV6-2/TRBV6-3
size: many

CDR3: CASSQDSGILGDTEAFF
DNA: TGTGCCAGCAGCCAAGATTCAGGGATATTGGGGGACACTGAAGCTTTCTTT
J: TRBJ1-1
D: NA
V: TRBV3-1
size: few

CDR3: CASTYFAGRAYEQYF
DNA: TGTGCCAGCACCTATTTTGCCGGACGAGCCTACGAGCAGTACTTC
J: TRBJ2-7
D: NA
V: TRBV28
size: many

CDR3: CASLDRSSTEAFF
DNA: TGTGCCAGCCTTGACAGATCCAGCACTGAAGCTTTCTTT
J: TRBJ1-1
D: NA
V: TRBV28
size: many

CDR3: CASSLAVAGPQETQYF
DNA: TGTGCCAGCAGCTTAGCGGTGGCAGGGCCCCAAGAGACCCAGTACTTC
J: TRBJ2-5
D: NA
V: TRBV7-9
size: many

CDR3: CASTPDDFENTEAFF
DNA: TGTGCCAGCACCCCTGATGACTTCGAAAACACTGAAGCTTTCTTT
J: TRBJ1-1
D: NA
V: TRBV12-3/TRBV12-4
size: many

CDR3: CASSPPGGLTDTQYF
DNA: TGTGCCAGCAGCCCCCCCGGGGGGCTCACAGATACGCAGTATTTT
J: TRBJ2-3
D: NA
V: TRBV28
size: few

CDR3: CSARKGGNQPQHF
DNA: TGCAGTGCTAGAAAGGGGGGGAATCAGCCCCAGCATTTT
J: TRBJ1-5
D: NA
V: TRBV20-1
size: many

CDR3: CASSYMDIDYEQYF
DNA: TGTGCCAGCAGTTATATGGACATAGACTACGAGCAGTACTTC
J: TRBJ2-7
D: NA
V: TRBV6-9
size: few

CDR3: CASSSPSGGRYEQYF
DNA: TGTGCCAGCAGTTCCCCTAGCGGGGGACGTTACGAGCAGTACTTC
J: TRBJ2-7
D: TRBD2
V: TRBV12-3/TRBV12-4
size: many

CDR3: CASSLVSCNQPQHF
DNA: TGTGCCAGCAGCTTAGTATCGTGCAATCAGCCCCAGCATTTT
J: TRBJ1-5
D: NA
V: TRBV11-1
size: NA

CDR3: CSVEKGLGSYEQYF
DNA: TGCAGCGTTGAAAAAGGTTTGGGGTCCTACGAGCAGTACTTC
J: TRBJ2-7
D: NA
V: TRBV29-1
size: many

CDR3: CASSSSAALRDLAKNIQYF
DNA: TGTGCCAGCAGTTCCTCTGCGGCACTGAGGGACCTAGCCAAAAACATTCAGTACTTC
J: TRBJ2-4
D: NA
V: TRBV6-5
size: NA

CDR3: CASWRTETYGYTF
DNA: TGTGCCAGTTGGAGGACGGAAACCTATGGCTACACCTTC
J: TRBJ1-2
D: NA
V: TRBV6-1
size: many

CDR3: CASSLELGALSYEQYF
DNA: TGTGCCAGCAGCTTAGAACTGGGGGCTCTCTCCTACGAGCAGTACTTC
J: TRBJ2-7
D: NA
V: TRBV11-2
size: few